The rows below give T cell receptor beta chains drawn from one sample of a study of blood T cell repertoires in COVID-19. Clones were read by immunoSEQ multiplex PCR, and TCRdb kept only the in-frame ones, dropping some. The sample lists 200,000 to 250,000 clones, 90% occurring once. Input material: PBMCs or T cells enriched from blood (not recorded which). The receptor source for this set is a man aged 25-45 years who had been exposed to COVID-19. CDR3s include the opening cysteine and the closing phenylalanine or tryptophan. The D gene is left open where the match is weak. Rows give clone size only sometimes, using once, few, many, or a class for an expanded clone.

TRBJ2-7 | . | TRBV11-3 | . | TGTGCCAGCAGCCGTACGGGACTCCCGATCTACGAGCAGTACTTC | CASSRTGLPIYEQYF
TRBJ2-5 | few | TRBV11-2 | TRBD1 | TGTGCCAGCAGCTTAACCCTAGGACAGGGGTCGGAGACCCAGTACTTC | CASSLTLGQGSETQYF
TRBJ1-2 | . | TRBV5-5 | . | TGTGCCAGCAGCGAAGGACCAGGGGCTGGTTATGGCTACACCTTC | CASSEGPGAGYGYTF
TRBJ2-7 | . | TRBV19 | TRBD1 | TGTGCCAGTAGTATGACGGGACAGGACTACGAGCAGTACTTC | CASSMTGQDYEQYF
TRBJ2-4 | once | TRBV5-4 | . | TGTGCCAGCAGCGCACAGGGTGCCAAAAACATTCAGTACTTC | CASSAQGAKNIQYF
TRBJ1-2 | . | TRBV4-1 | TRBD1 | TGCGCCAGCAGCCACCCTAGGGGGCGGCACTATGGCTACACCTTC | CASSHPRGRHYGYTF
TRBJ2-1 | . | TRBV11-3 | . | TGTGCCAGCAGCTTAATCGCGGGGGCAGGTGAGCAGTTCTTC | CASSLIAGAGEQFF
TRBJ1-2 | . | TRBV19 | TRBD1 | TGTGCCAGTATTGTTGGGGACAGTGGCTACACCTTC | CASIVGDSGYTF
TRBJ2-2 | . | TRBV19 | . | TGTGCCAGTAGTATAGTAAACACCGGGGAGCTGTTTTTT | CASSIVNTGELFF
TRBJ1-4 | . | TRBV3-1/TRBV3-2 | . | TGTGCCAGCAGCCAAGGGGGACGAATCCGGGAGGGCGAAAAACTGTTTTTT | CASSQGGRIREGEKLFF
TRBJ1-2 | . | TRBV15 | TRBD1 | TGTGCCACCAGCAGAGATAGGACAGGGAGTGGCTACACCTTC | CATSRDRTGSGYTF
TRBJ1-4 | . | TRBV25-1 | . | TGTGCCAGCAGTGATCCCTTTGGGGGGTACAATGAAAAACTGTTTTTT | CASSDPFGGYNEKLFF
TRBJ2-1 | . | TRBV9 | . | TGTGCCAGCAGTATGCTGGGGGGAGACCGGAGGGAGCAGTTCTTC | CASSMLGGDRREQFF
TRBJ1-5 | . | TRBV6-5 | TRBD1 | TGTGCCAGCAGCAAGGGGGCGTCTCGAAATCAGCCCCAGCATTTT | CASSKGASRNQPQHF
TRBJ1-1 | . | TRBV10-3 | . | TGTGCCATCAGTGGTCCAGGGGCCGGTAAATCCGACCCTGAAGCTTTCTTT | CAISGPGAGKSDPEAFF
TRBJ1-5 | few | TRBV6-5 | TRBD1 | TGTGCCAGCAGGACAGGGGAAGGTCAGCCCCAGCATTTT | CASRTGEGQPQHF
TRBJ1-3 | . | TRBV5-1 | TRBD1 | TGCGCCAGCAGCCTACAGGGGGCCACGAGCTCTGGAAACACCATATATTTT | CASSLQGATSSGNTIYF
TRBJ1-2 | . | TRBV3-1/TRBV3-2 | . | TGTGCCAGCAGCAAGACTGGGGGCTACACCTTC | CASSKTGGYTF
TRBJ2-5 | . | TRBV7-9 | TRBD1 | TGTGCCAGCACTCCCGAGGGACAGGGGATATTTGAGACCCAGTACTTC | CASTPEGQGIFETQYF
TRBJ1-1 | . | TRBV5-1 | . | TGCGCCAGCAGCACACAGACAGGGAACACTGAAGCTTTCTTT | CASSTQTGNTEAFF
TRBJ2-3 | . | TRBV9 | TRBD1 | TGTGCCAGCAGCGGGACAGGGACTAGCACAGATACGCAGTATTTT | CASSGTGTSTDTQYF
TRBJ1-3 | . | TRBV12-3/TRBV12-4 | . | TGTGCCAGCAGTGTGTGGGCCGGAAACACCATATATTTT | CASSVWAGNTIYF
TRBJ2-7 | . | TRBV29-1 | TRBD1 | TGCAGCGTTGAGGGGGACAGGGAGTACGAGCAGTACTTC | CSVEGDREYEQYF
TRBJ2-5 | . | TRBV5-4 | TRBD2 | TGTGCCAGCAGGCTAGCGGGGGGTAAAGAGACCCAGTACTTC | CASRLAGGKETQYF
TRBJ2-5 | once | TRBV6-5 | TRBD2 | TGTGCCAGCAGTTACTCGAGGGGGCTAGCGGGGGAGACCCAGTACTTC | CASSYSRGLAGETQYF
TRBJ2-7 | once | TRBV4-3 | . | TGCGCCAGCAGCCAAGATAGGGGGACCTACGAGCAGTACTTC | CASSQDRGTYEQYF
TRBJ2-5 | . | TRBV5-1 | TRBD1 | TGCGCCAGCAGCTTGGTCGGCAGGGGGCCAGAGACCCAGTACTTC | CASSLVGRGPETQYF
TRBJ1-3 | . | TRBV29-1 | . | TGCAGCGTTGTAGTAGACACCATATATTTT | CSVVVDTIYF
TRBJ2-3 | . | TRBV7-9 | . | TGTGCCAGCAGCTTAGTAGGTGGGCCTAGCACAGATACGCAGTATTTT | CASSLVGGPSTDTQYF
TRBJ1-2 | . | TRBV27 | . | TGTGCCAGCAGTGCGGGAGTCGGTCTCAATTATGGCTACACCTTC | CASSAGVGLNYGYTF
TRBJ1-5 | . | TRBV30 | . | TGTGCCTGGTCCCACAGGGACAATCAGCCCCAGCATTTT | CAWSHRDNQPQHF
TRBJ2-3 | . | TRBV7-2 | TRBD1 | TGTGCCAGCAGCTTAGGGACAGGGGGCACTAGCACAGATACGCAGTATTTT | CASSLGTGGTSTDTQYF
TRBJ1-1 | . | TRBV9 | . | TGTGCCAGCAGCGTAGGGGGGCGCGGAACTGAAGCTTTCTTT | CASSVGGRGTEAFF
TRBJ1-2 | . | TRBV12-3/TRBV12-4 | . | TGTGCCAGCAGTATTGATGGGGCTGGCTACACCTTC | CASSIDGAGYTF
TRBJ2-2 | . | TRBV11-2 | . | TGTGCCAGCAGCCAGACCGGGGTCACCGGGGAGCTGTTTTTT | CASSQTGVTGELFF
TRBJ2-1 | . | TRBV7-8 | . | TGTGCCAGCAGCCCGAAGTACGGGAGCTCCTACAATGAGCAGTTCTTC | CASSPKYGSSYNEQFF
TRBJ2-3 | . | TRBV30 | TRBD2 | TGTGCCTGGAGTGTAAGCCGGGGGGGGAACCGGATCACAGATACGCAGTATTTT | CAWSVSRGGNRITDTQYF
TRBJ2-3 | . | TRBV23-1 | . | TGCGCCAGCAGGCACCGGGATACGACGGATACGCAGTATTTT | CASRHRDTTDTQYF
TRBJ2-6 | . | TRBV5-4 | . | TGTGCCAGCGCGACAGGTGGCTCTGGGGCCAACGTCCTGACTTTC | CASATGGSGANVLTF
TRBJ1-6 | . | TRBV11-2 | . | TGTGCCAGCAGCTTACAGAGCAGGTCACCCCTCCACTTT | CASSLQSRSPLHF
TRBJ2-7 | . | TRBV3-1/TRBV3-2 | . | TGTGCCAGCAGCCGAGCCCAGGGTGGGGCAAGCTCCTACGAGCAGTACTTC | CASSRAQGGASSYEQYF
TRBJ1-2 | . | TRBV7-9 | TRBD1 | TGTGCCAGCAGCTTATTGGACAGGAAAGGCTACACCTTC | CASSLLDRKGYTF
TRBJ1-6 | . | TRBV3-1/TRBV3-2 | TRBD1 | TGTGCCAGCAGCCATGGACAGGGCAATTCACCCCTCCACTTT | CASSHGQGNSPLHF
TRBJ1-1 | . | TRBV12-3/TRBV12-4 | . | TGTGCCAGCACAAAAGGGGGTACCACTGAAGCTTTCTTT | CASTKGGTTEAFF
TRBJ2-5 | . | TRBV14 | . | TGTGCCAGCAGCCAAGTCAGTTCAGTGGAGACCCAGTACTTC | CASSQVSSVETQYF
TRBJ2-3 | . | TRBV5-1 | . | TGCGCCAGCACCCCTAGGGGGGGAGGAGATACGCAGTATTTT | CASTPRGGGDTQYF
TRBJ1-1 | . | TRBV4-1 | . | TGCGCCAGCAGCCCCCCGGCGGGGTCTGAAGCTTTCTTT | CASSPPAGSEAFF
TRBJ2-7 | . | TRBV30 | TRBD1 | TGTGCCTGGGCCAGGGGGCCCTACGAGCAGTACTTC | CAWARGPYEQYF
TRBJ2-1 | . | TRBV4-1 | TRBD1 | TGCGCCAGCCGTAAGGGACAGGGGATTACTGAGCAGTTCTTC | CASRKGQGITEQFF
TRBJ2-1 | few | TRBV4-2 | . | TGTGCCAGCAGCCCAACGCGACAGACCTACAATGAGCAGTTCTTC | CASSPTRQTYNEQFF
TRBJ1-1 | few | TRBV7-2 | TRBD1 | TGTGCCACCAAACAGGGGGCATGGACTGAAGCTTTCTTT | CATKQGAWTEAFF
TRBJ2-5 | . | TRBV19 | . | TGTGCCAGTAGGGGGAGCGGGGACAATCTTCAGACCCAGTACTTC | CASRGSGDNLQTQYF
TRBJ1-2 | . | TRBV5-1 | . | TGCGCCAGCAGCTTGGGTCCCGACAAGGTGGGCGGCTACACCTTC | CASSLGPDKVGGYTF
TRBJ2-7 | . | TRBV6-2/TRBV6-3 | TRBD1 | TGTGCCAGCAGTTACGGGGACAGCTTAGGCGAGCAGTACTTC | CASSYGDSLGEQYF
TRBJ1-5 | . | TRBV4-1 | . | TGCGCCAGCACTTCGACGGTCGGGGTCCTCAATAGCAATCAGCCCCAGCATTTT | CASTSTVGVLNSNQPQHF